What follows are 18 T cell receptor beta chains derived from one specimen sequenced in a study of blood T cell repertoires in COVID-19. Produced via immunoSEQ multiplex PCR; TCRdb's table is partial and in-frame only. Of 120,000 or so clones listed, over 75% are singletons. The sequenced material came from peripheral blood. The receptors were gathered from a woman older than 75 with acute or convalescent COVID-19.

This clone is a singleton in its sample. The gene calls are TRBV6-2 or TRBV6-3 and TRBJ1-2; D remains unclear. This CDR3 region has 12 residues. Trimming removed 6 bases at V and 8 bases at J, with 13 bases between. Germline V gene lookup returns CDR1 MNHEY and CDR2 SVGEGT. The CDR3 reads CASSLIRGGYTF. In nucleotides, the CDR3 is TGTGCCAGCAGCCTGATACGGGGAGGCTACACCTTC.

J is TRBJ1-1 and V is TRBV19; D is unresolved. CDR1 and CDR2 (germline): LNHDA, SQIVND (reference sequence). V was pared by 10 bases and J by 8 bases, with 17 bases between. This CDR3 has 12 residues. The CDR3 sequence is CATTVFSGEAFF. As DNA, the CDR3 is TGTGCCACCACCGTATTCTCAGGAGAAGCTTTCTTT.

The chain joins TRBV27 to TRBJ1-2; a possible D gene is TRBD1 (5 bases). Trimming stripped 4 bases from V and 8 bases from J, with 17 bases between. The CDR3 has 14 amino acids. Germline V gives CDR1 MNHEY, CDR2 SMNVEV (reference sequence). CDR3 in amino acids: CASSSTGSDWGYTF. The DNA for the CDR3 is TGTGCCAGCAGTTCCACAGGCAGCGACTGGGGCTACACCTTC.

The genes are TRBV19 and TRBJ1-3; TRBD1 might be the D (5 bases). The V and J ends lost 6 bases and 0 bases respectively, with 12 bases between them. Germline CDR1 reads LNHDA; CDR2 reads SQIVND (reference sequence). The CDR3 loop spans 15 amino acids. The chain's CDR3 is CASSPRQNSGNTIYF. The CDR3 DNA reads TGTGCCAGTAGCCCCCGACAGAACTCTGGAAACACCATATATTTT.

The genes are TRBV27 and TRBJ2-7, with a possible D match to TRBD1 (6 bases). Germline V gene data show CDR1 as MNHEY and CDR2 as SMNVEV (reference sequence). Deletions cut 3 bases from V and 2 bases from J, with 14 bases between. CDR3 length: 15 residues. CDR3: CASSFKLGQTYEQYF. The CDR3 DNA sequence: TGTGCCAGCAGTTTTAAATTGGGACAAACCTACGAGCAGTACTTC.

This clone was observed a single time. This chain connects TRBV19 to TRBJ1-2; 7 bases are a match to TRBD1. The CDR3 is made up of 13 amino acids. Germline-derived CDR1 and CDR2 are LNHDA and SQIVND (reference sequence). J lost 6 bases, V lost 3 bases, and 4 bases had no gene match. CDR3 region: CASSMRQGDGYTF. The CDR3 bases are TGTGCCAGTAGTATGAGACAGGGAGATGGCTACACCTTC.

The chain joins TRBV6-2 or TRBV6-3 to TRBJ1-2, with D perhaps matching TRBD1 (6 bases). There are 15 residues in the CDR3. CDR1 is MNHEY, CDR2 SVGEGT, per germline. The germline V and J ends were trimmed by 5 bases and 4 bases, with 17 bases remaining between them. The CDR3 loop is CASSPIPRDTYGYTF. The CDR3 region has the DNA TGTGCCAGCAGTCCCATCCCCCGGGACACCTATGGCTACACCTTC.

CDR3 DNA sequence: TGTGCCAGCAGGGGAGGCGAGCGCTACACCTTC. Amino acid sequence: CASRGGERYTF. V gene TRBV2 combines with J gene TRBJ1-2; no clear D gene. Germline lookup yields CDR1 SNHLY and CDR2 FYNNEI. The CDR3 sequence is 11 residues long. V lost 6 bases and J lost 9, with 11 bases in between.

The chain combines TRBV23-1 with TRBJ1-1; D gene uncertain. TRBV23-1 is an ORF; its function is uncertain. The CDR3 has 12 residues. The V end was cut by 7 bases, the J end by 2 bases, with 8 bases between. The CDR3 DNA reads TGCGCCAGCACAGGTGCAAACACTGAAGCTTTCTTT. It translates to CASTGANTEAFF.

The table lists this clone with a count of one. This chain connects TRBV5-6 to TRBJ1-2, with D perhaps matching TRBD1 (5 bases). This CDR3 has 14 residues. The V end lost 7 bases, the J end lost 8 bases, and 21 bases lay between the germline ends. Germline CDR1 SGHDT, CDR2 YYEEEE. The CDR3 spells CASGGEGRAGGYTF. The CDR3 coding sequence is TGTGCCAGCGGAGGGGAGGGACGGGCAGGAGGCTACACCTTC. The full variable domain, completed using reference TRBV5-6 and TRBJ1-2, is DAGVTQSPTHLIKTRGQQVTLRCSPKSGHDTVSWYQQALGQGPQFIFQYYEEEERQRGNFPDRFSGHQFPNYSSELNVNALLLGDSALYLCASGGEGRAGGYTFGSGTRLTVV.

The genes are TRBV11-2 and TRBJ1-4, with D possibly being TRBD1 (5 bases). CDR1 SGHAT and CDR2 FQNNGV come from the germline V gene. V lost 1 base and J lost 8, with 11 bases in between. CDR3 length: 14 amino acids. The CDR3 region is CASSLGQGGEKLFF. CDR3 DNA sequence: TGTGCCAGCAGCTTAGGCCAGGGAGGGGAAAAACTGTTTTTT. Full variable domain (outside the CDR3, taken from reference TRBV11-2 and TRBJ1-4): EAGVAQSPRYKIIEKRQSVAFWCNPISGHATLYWYQQILGQGPKLLIQFQNNGVVDDSQLPKDRFSAERLKGVDSTLKIQPAKLEDSAVYLCASSLGQGGEKLFFGSGTQLSVL.

V gene TRBV5-1 combines with J gene TRBJ2-7; 9 nucleotides match TRBD1. CDR3 size: 13 residues. V lost 4 bases and J lost 5; bases outside the gene matches: 4. From germline, CDR1 is SGHRS and CDR2 YFSETQ. CDR3 nucleotide sequence: TGCGCCAGCAGCAAAACAGGGGGCGACGAGCAGTACTTC. Protein: CASSKTGGDEQYF.

The genes are TRBV7-2 and TRBJ2-1; D possibly corresponds to TRBD1 (6 bases). Germline CDR1 is SGHTA and CDR2 is FQGNSA. This CDR3 region has 13 residues. The V and J ends lost 7 bases and 4 bases respectively, with 11 bases between them. CDR3 protein: CASNLDRYNEQFF. The CDR3 bases are TGTGCCAGCAACCTAGACAGGTACAATGAGCAGTTCTTC.

The rearrangement uses TRBV15 and TRBJ2-7; D not resolved. With 5 bases removed from V and 6 bases from J, the gap between germline ends came to 11 bases. This CDR3 is built from 12 residues. The germline gives CDR1 LNHNV, CDR2 YYDKDF (reference sequence). CDR3 in amino acids: CATSPLSPEQYF. The CDR3 nucleotides are TGTGCCACCAGCCCCCTCAGTCCCGAGCAGTACTTC.

This sequence joins TRBV19 and TRBJ1-2, with no clear D. CDR1 LNHDA and CDR2 SQIVND come from the germline V gene (reference sequence). The CDR3 contains 13 residues. The V and J ends lost 2 bases and 8 bases respectively, with 12 bases between them. The CDR3 DNA is TGTGCCAGTAGTATAAGCCCCACCTCGGGCTACACCTTC. Translated: CASSISPTSGYTF.

The V gene is TRBV12-2, the J gene TRBJ1-2; the D segment call TRBD1 is taken from the table without a DNA check. TRBV12-2 is a pseudogene segment. The CDR3 runs 13 residues. In DNA form, the CDR3 reads TGTGCAAGTCGCTTTTGCAGGGGCGGTGGCTACACCTTC. It codes for CASRFCRGGGYTF.

This chain's CDR3 is CASSLMNTQNTEAFF. CDR3 DNA: TGTGCCAGCAGCTTAATGAACACCCAAAACACTGAAGCTTTCTTT. The V and J genes are TRBV7-2 and TRBJ1-1; no reliable D call. CDR1 SGHTA and CDR2 FQGNSA come from the germline V gene. This CDR3 region has 15 residues. V was pared by 2 bases and J by 2 bases, with 12 bases between. Based on the CDR3 plus reference TRBV7-2 and TRBJ1-1, the full variable domain is GAGVSQSPSNKVTEKGKDVELRCDPISGHTALYWYRQSLGQGLEFLIYFQGNSAPDKSGLPSDRFSAERTGGSVSTLTIQRTQQEDSAVYLCASSLMNTQNTEAFFGQGTRLTVV.

The gene calls are TRBV2 and TRBJ1-2; the D is unclear. The CDR3 is 13 amino acids. Trimming pared 1 base from V and 2 bases from J, leaving 5 bases between. CDR1 is SNHLY and CDR2 is FYNNEI in the germline V gene. For the CDR3, the DNA is TGTGCCAGCAGTGAAGGGAGGAACTATGGCTACACCTTC. Its translation: CASSEGRNYGYTF.